Presented here are 14 T cell receptor beta chains from one specimen sequenced in a study of long-term antiretroviral therapy in people with HIV. immunoSEQ v3.0 was run at survey level. Sequenced by immunoSEQ multiplex PCR; TCRdb stores in-frame clones only, minus some. The table includes 20,000 to 25,000 clones, roughly 80% detected once. Material: unsorted PBMCs, obtained 0.5 years before starting antiretroviral therapy. All receptors come from a man in his forties with HIV.

In nucleotides, the CDR3 is TGTTCCACCCGGGGAGTGGAAGGCTACACCTTC. It translates to CSTRGVEGYTF. The V and J genes are TRBV2 and TRBJ1-2; D is ambiguous. The germline gives CDR1 SNHLY, CDR2 FYNNEI. The CDR3 has 11 residues.

The chain carries TRBV2 and TRBJ2-2; weak D call: TRBD1 (6 bases). Germline V gene data show CDR1 as SNHLY and CDR2 as FYNNEI. This CDR3 has 15 residues. V was trimmed by 6 bases and J by 1 base, leaving 12 bases between them. The CDR3 sequence is CASRPGHLNTGELFF. CDR3 nucleotide sequence: TGTGCCAGCAGGCCGGGACATTTGAACACCGGGGAGCTGTTTTTT.

This clone is labeled as large. This chain connects TRBV7-9 to TRBJ2-1; D might be TRBD2 (5 bases). V was clipped by 5 bases and J by 15 bases, with 17 bases between them. The CDR3 has 12 residues. Germline V gives CDR1 SEHNR, CDR2 FQNEAQ (reference sequence). CDR3 sequence (DNA): TGTGCCAGCAGCGCCGGTCTGCTAGCTCCGTTCTTC. Its translation is CASSAGLLAPFF.

The CDR3 spells CASQILGGEGYTF. The CDR3 coding sequence is TGTGCCAGCCAGATTTTAGGGGGTGAGGGCTACACCTTC. This chain joins TRBV6-5 and TRBJ1-2; possible D gene TRBD1, 6 bases. The germline CDR1 and CDR2 sequences are MNHEY and SVGAGI. The CDR3 has 13 residues. V lost 8 bases, J lost 8 bases, and 18 bases lay in between.

The V gene is TRBV5-1, the J gene TRBJ2-3; D call uncertain. Germline V gene lookup returns CDR1 SGHRS and CDR2 YFSETQ. This CDR3 comprises 14 residues. With 5 bases removed from V and 3 bases from J, the gap between germline ends came to 13 bases. The CDR3 loop reads CASSLRRGTDTQYF. DNA for the CDR3: TGCGCCAGCAGTTTGCGCCGAGGAACAGATACGCAGTATTTT.

CDR3 nucleotides: TGTGCCAGCAGCTGGCAGGGCACTGAAGCTTTCTTT. It specifies CASSWQGTEAFF. J is TRBJ1-1 and V is TRBV7-9; D is possibly TRBD1 (5 bases). V lost 4 bases to trimming and J lost 4 bases, with 7 bases between them. Germline assignment: CDR1 SEHNR and CDR2 FQNEAQ (reference sequence). The CDR3 is made up of 12 amino acids.

The rearrangement joins TRBV9 to TRBJ2-1; D is unresolved. The CDR3 runs 12 residues. Per germline, CDR1 SGDLS and CDR2 YYNGEE. The V gene lost 0 bases and the J gene lost 8 bases, with 6 bases spanning the gap. In DNA form, the CDR3 reads TGTGCCAGCAGCGTAGGAGGCGATGAGCAGTTCTTC. The encoded protein is CASSVGGDEQFF.

The CDR3 reads CAWSGASGGYTF. The CDR3 DNA sequence: TGTGCCTGGAGTGGGGCCTCGGGAGGCTACACCTTC. The chain joins TRBV30 to TRBJ1-2; D unresolved. Trimming removed 1 base from V and 8 bases from J, with 11 bases in between. Germline V gives CDR1 GTSNPN, CDR2 SVGIG (reference sequence). This CDR3 contains 12 residues.

This chain links TRBV15 with TRBJ1-5; D is possibly TRBD1 (6 bases). This CDR3 region has 13 residues. Trimming pared 4 bases from V and 6 bases from J, leaving 10 bases between. Germline assignment: CDR1 LNHNV and CDR2 YYDKDF (reference sequence). CDR3: CATSTTGRQPQHF. The CDR3 region has the DNA TGTGCCACCAGCACGACAGGTCGTCAGCCCCAGCATTTT. Drawing the rest from reference TRBV15 and TRBJ1-5, the complete variable domain is DAMVIQNPRYQVTQFGKPVTLSCSQTLNHNVMYWYQQKSSQAPKLLFHYYDKDFNNEADTPDNFQSRRPNTSFCFLDIRSPGLGDTAMYLCATSTTGRQPQHFGDGTRLSIL.

The chain couples TRBV7-9 to TRBJ2-7, with D perhaps assigned TRBD1 or TRBD2 (5 bases each). The germline V gene encodes CDR1 SEHNR and CDR2 FQNEAQ (reference sequence). This CDR3 has 16 residues. V gave up 4 bases and J gave up 0 bases, with 16 bases separating them. CDR3 sequence (DNA): TGTGCCAGCAGCTCCAGGGACCTTCAAAGCTCCTACGAGCAGTACTTC. Translated, it gives CASSSRDLQSSYEQYF.

This clone has a single count. The CDR3 is CASSRGSRTATNTGELFF. CDR3 coding DNA: TGTGCCAGCAGCCGTGGTTCGAGGACAGCGACGAACACCGGGGAGCTGTTTTTT. The J gene is TRBJ2-2, the V gene TRBV5-6, with D possibly matching TRBD1 (6 bases). The V end lost 4 bases, the J end lost 0 bases, and 19 bases lay between the germline ends. Germline V lookup: CDR1 SGHDT, CDR2 YYEEEE. The CDR3 has 18 residues.

In DNA form, the CDR3 reads TGCGCCAGCAGCCAACTCTACGTCCAGGGGGCAACTAATGAAAAACTGTTTTTT. Translated, it gives CASSQLYVQGATNEKLFF. The chain has TRBV4-1 and TRBJ1-4; 7 bases are shared with TRBD1. V lost 2 bases to trimming and J lost 0 bases; unmatched junction nucleotides: 9. CDR1 MGHRA and CDR2 YSYEKL come from the germline V gene. CDR3 size: 18 residues.

The CDR3 sequence is CASSPPGRRETQYF. CDR3 sequence (DNA): TGCGCCAGCAGCCCTCCGGGCAGGAGAGAGACCCAGTACTTC. This chain links TRBV4-1 with TRBJ2-5; D gene ambiguous. V gave up 4 bases and J gave up 4 bases, with 13 bases separating them. This CDR3 region has 14 residues. Germline V gene lookup returns CDR1 MGHRA and CDR2 YSYEKL.

V and J are TRBV4-1 and TRBJ1-1, with D unresolved. Germline CDR1 is MGHRA and CDR2 is YSYEKL. The CDR3 extends over 14 amino acids. The V and J ends lost 4 bases and 0 bases respectively, with 9 bases between them. The CDR3 sequence: CASSLERMNTEAFF. CDR3 DNA: TGCGCCAGCAGCCTGGAAAGAATGAACACTGAAGCTTTCTTT.